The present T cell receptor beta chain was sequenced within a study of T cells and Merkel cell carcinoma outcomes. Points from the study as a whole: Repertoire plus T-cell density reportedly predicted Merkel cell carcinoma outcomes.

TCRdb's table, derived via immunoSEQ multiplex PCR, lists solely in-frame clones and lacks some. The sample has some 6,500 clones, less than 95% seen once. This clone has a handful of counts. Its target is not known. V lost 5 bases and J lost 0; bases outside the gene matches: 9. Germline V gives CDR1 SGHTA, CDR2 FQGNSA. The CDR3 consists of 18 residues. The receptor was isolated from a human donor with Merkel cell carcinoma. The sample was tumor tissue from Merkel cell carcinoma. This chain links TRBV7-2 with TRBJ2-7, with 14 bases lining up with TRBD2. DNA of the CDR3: TGTGCCAGCAGCGCCGCCGGGACTAGCGGGGGAAGCTCCTACGAGCAGTACGTC. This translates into CASSAAGTSGGSSYEQYV.